This T cell receptor (beta chain) emerged from a study of blood T cell repertoires in COVID-19. Study overall: Spain, Italy and the United States supplied samples that represented acute and convalescent COVID-19. The cDNA or gDNA used as material had been derived from T cells, B-cell-depleted T cells, or PBMCs.

The ends were cut back, 4 bases at V and 8 bases at J, with 19 bases in the middle. CDR1 and CDR2 from the germline V gene are SGHRS and YFSETQ. The CDR3 sequence is 16 residues long. Per the study methods: Reference gene primers were amplified, and this amplification served to estimate nucleated cell counts. Assay: immunoSEQ multiplex PCR; the TCRdb copy retains only in-frame clones and omits some. Clone size and the V and J calls come from that table; the DNA yielded D and trimming. The sample contains tens of thousands of clones, about four fifths of which appear only once. The chain couples TRBV5-1 to TRBJ1-6; TRBD1 might be the D (6 bases). The TCR was taken from a human donor with acute or convalescent COVID-19. The donor label of this sample is uncertain. The sample comprised peripheral blood. The CDR3 spells CASSLQGTPIYSPLHF. The CDR3 DNA reads TGCGCCAGCAGCCTACAGGGAACCCCTATCTATTCACCCCTCCACTTT.